The 20 T cell receptor beta chains below come from one sample, sequenced in a study of blood T cell repertoires in COVID-19. TCRdb's table, derived via immunoSEQ multiplex PCR, lists solely in-frame clones and lacks some. The table has about 490,000 clones, 70% to 90% seen once. Sequenced material: peripheral blood. The receptors originated from a human donor in a cohort sampled during active COVID-19.

CDR3 coding DNA: TGTGCCAGCTCCCAAACAGAGAACACTGAAGCTTTCTTT. Amino acid sequence: CASSQTENTEAFF. The chain has TRBV18 and TRBJ1-1; D uncertain. V was cut by 6 bases and J by 1 base, with 9 bases left in between. In germline, CDR1 is KGHSH, CDR2 LQKENI. This CDR3 spans 13 amino acids.

The chain uses TRBV30 and TRBJ2-5, with 8 bases identical to TRBD2. Germline CDR1 reads GTSNPN; CDR2 reads SVGIG (reference sequence). The CDR3 sequence is 14 residues long. J lost 2 bases, V lost 2 bases, and 4 bases had no gene match. The CDR3 here is CAWSHIAGQETQYF. The CDR3 nucleotides read TGTGCCTGGAGTCATATAGCGGGACAAGAGACCCAGTACTTC.

The gene calls are TRBV19 and TRBJ2-3; D is possibly TRBD1 (5 bases). The CDR3 runs 14 residues. Germline CDR1 reads LNHDA; CDR2 reads SQIVND (reference sequence). V was shortened by 5 bases and J by 2 bases, with 11 bases between the two germline ends. The CDR3 DNA reads TGTGCCAGTAGTCTAGGGGCCCACACAGATACGCAGTATTTT. Protein sequence: CASSLGAHTDTQYF.

The CDR3 nucleotides are TGCGCCAGCAGCTCCCTACTAGGGACAGATACGCAGTATTTT. The encoded protein is CASSSLLGTDTQYF. This rearrangement joins TRBV5-1 to TRBJ2-3; D might be TRBD2 (5 bases). This CDR3 spans 14 amino acids. Between the trimmed V and J ends, which lost 3 bases and 3 bases, there was a span of 11 bases. Germline V lookup: CDR1 SGHRS, CDR2 YFSETQ.

J is TRBJ2-2 and V is TRBV19; 13 nucleotides align to TRBD2. V lost 4 bases, J lost 5 bases, and 7 bases stayed unmatched. This CDR3 has 17 residues. Germline loops: CDR1 LNHDA, CDR2 SQIVND (reference sequence). CDR3: CASSRGLAGVGTGELFF. DNA for the CDR3: TGTGCCAGTAGTAGAGGACTAGCGGGAGTGGGGACCGGGGAGCTGTTTTTT.

J is TRBJ1-5 and V is TRBV4-1; 7 bases align to TRBD1. Germline-derived CDR1 and CDR2 are MGHRA and YSYEKL. The CDR3 totals 16 residues. The trim removed 4 bases at V and 1 base at J, leaving 7 bases unmatched. The CDR3 bases are TGCGCCAGCAGCCTTTCGGGACAGCAAAGCAATCAGCCCCAGCATTTT. This translates into CASSLSGQQSNQPQHF.

The V gene is TRBV10-3, the J gene TRBJ2-1; TRBD1 might be the D (6 bases). Germline V CDR1 and CDR2: ENHRY, SYGVKD. Trimming removed 8 bases from V and 6 bases from J, with 20 bases in between. The CDR3 extends over 15 amino acids. CDR3 sequence: CAIHALKTGVNEQFF. The DNA of the CDR3 is TGTGCCATCCATGCACTGAAGACAGGAGTCAATGAGCAGTTCTTC.

In its sample, this clone was seen once. This chain joins TRBV5-1 and TRBJ1-6; no firm D call. The V and J ends lost 0 bases and 0 bases respectively, with 10 bases between them. The germline V gene encodes CDR1 SGHRS and CDR2 YFSETQ. This CDR3 is 17 amino acids long. Here the CDR3 reads CASSLVDASSYNSPLHF. For the CDR3, the DNA is TGCGCCAGCAGCTTGGTTGATGCGAGCTCCTATAATTCACCCCTCCACTTT.

This clone has a handful of counts. The chain has TRBV15 and TRBJ1-1; D gene unclear. CDR1 and CDR2 from the germline V gene are LNHNV and YYDKDF (reference sequence). Between the trimmed V and J ends, which lost 8 bases and 1 base, there was a span of 14 bases. The CDR3 is 14 amino acids. DNA for the CDR3: TGTGCCACCCGCCCTCGGGGAGAGAACACTGAAGCTTTCTTT. Translated: CATRPRGENTEAFF.

The V gene is TRBV19, the J gene TRBJ1-5, with a tentative D call TRBD1 (5 bases). The CDR3 length is 15 residues. CDR1 is LNHDA, CDR2 SQIVND, per germline (reference sequence). The V end was cut by 3 bases, the J end by 4 bases, with 13 bases between. CDR3 sequence: CASSIIGGGNQPQHF. The CDR3 bases are TGTGCCAGTAGTATTATTGGCGGGGGGAATCAGCCCCAGCATTTT.

This chain connects TRBV6-5 to TRBJ2-2, with D possibly TRBD1 on 5 matching bases. The CDR3 loop spans 15 amino acids. CDR1 and CDR2 (germline): MNHEY, SVGAGI. Trimming left V 4 bases short and J 1 base short, with 10 bases between. This chain's CDR3 is CASSFTQGNTGELFF. The DNA of the CDR3 is TGTGCCAGCAGTTTTACCCAGGGGAACACCGGGGAGCTGTTTTTT.

The J gene is TRBJ2-1, the V gene TRBV18, with D maybe TRBD1 (5 bases). Trimming took 3 bases from V and 0 from J, leaving 9 bases between them. This CDR3 has 15 residues. The germline CDR1 and CDR2 sequences are KGHSH and LQKENI. The CDR3 loop is CASSPQGDSYNEQFF. The DNA of the CDR3 is TGTGCCAGCTCACCCCAGGGTGACTCCTACAATGAGCAGTTCTTC. The full variable domain, completed using reference TRBV18 and TRBJ2-1, is NAGVMQNPRHLVRRRGQEARLRCSPMKGHSHVYWYRQLPEEGLKFMVYLQKENIIDESGMPKERFSAEFPKEGPSILRIQQVVRGDSAAYFCASSPQGDSYNEQFFGPGTRLTVL.

The chain couples TRBV20-1 to TRBJ1-2, with D possibly being TRBD1 (5 bases). The CDR3 is 12 residues long. Germline V CDR1 and CDR2: DFQATT, SNEGSKA (reference sequence). The germline V and J ends were trimmed by 3 bases and 4 bases, with 9 bases remaining between them. CDR3 bases: TGCAGTGCTAGTGACAGAACCTATGGCTACACCTTC. Protein sequence: CSASDRTYGYTF.

Here the CDR3 reads CASSQEDRNYGYTF. The CDR3 DNA reads TGCGCCAGCAGCCAAGAGGACAGAAACTATGGCTACACCTTC. The gene calls are TRBV4-1 and TRBJ1-2; TRBD1 might be the D (6 bases). Per germline, CDR1 MGHRA and CDR2 YSYEKL. Between the trimmed V and J ends, which lost 0 bases and 2 bases, there was a span of 7 bases. The CDR3 is 14 residues long.

CDR3 region: CASSPSRDRAYEQYF. The CDR3 DNA follows: TGTGCCAGCAGCCCGTCACGGGACAGAGCCTACGAGCAGTACTTC. This chain uses TRBV7-2 with TRBJ2-7; 7 nucleotides agree with TRBD1. CDR1 and CDR2 from the germline V gene are SGHTA and FQGNSA. Germline trimming cut 5 bases from V and 2 bases from J; bases unmatched to any gene: 9. This CDR3 is 15 amino acids long.

This sequence joins TRBV5-1 and TRBJ2-5; tentatively, D is TRBD2 (6 bases). Germline V CDR1 and CDR2: SGHRS, YFSETQ. The CDR3 extends over 15 amino acids. Between the trimmed V and J ends, which lost 5 bases and 0 bases, there was a span of 14 bases. In nucleotides, the CDR3 is TGCGCCAGCAGTCTGGCCGGGACTTACCAAGAGACCCAGTACTTC. The encoded protein is CASSLAGTYQETQYF.

This chain connects TRBV5-1 to TRBJ2-5; 9 positions match TRBD1. The ends lost 4 bases at V and 1 base at J; junction bases unmatched: 5. Germline V gene lookup returns CDR1 SGHRS and CDR2 YFSETQ. The CDR3 consists of 15 residues. DNA for the CDR3: TGCGCCAGCAGCGAGATGGGACAGGGCCAAGAGACCCAGTACTTC. It codes for CASSEMGQGQETQYF.

This clone was seen a handful of times. The chain uses TRBV15 and TRBJ2-6; D is uncertain. The V end lost 1 base, the J end lost 0 bases, and 7 bases lay between the germline ends. Germline CDR1 LNHNV, CDR2 YYDKDF (reference sequence). The length of the CDR3 is 16 residues. CDR3 in amino acids: CATSRGAHSGANVLTF. In nucleotides, the CDR3 is TGTGCCACCAGCAGAGGAGCGCACTCTGGGGCCAACGTCCTGACTTTC.

J is TRBJ2-1 and V is TRBV2; D is undetermined. CDR1 and CDR2 from the germline V gene are SNHLY and FYNNEI. Trimming took off 4 bases at V and 8 bases at J, with 12 bases between the two ends. There are 13 residues in the CDR3. The CDR3 is CASSVNLADEQFF. Here the CDR3 DNA reads TGTGCCAGCAGTGTTAATCTGGCGGATGAGCAGTTCTTC.

The chain couples TRBV3-1 (or the pseudogene TRBV3-2) to TRBJ1-2; D perhaps matches TRBD1 (5 bases). Germline V gives CDR1 LGHDT, CDR2 YNNKEL (reference sequence). The CDR3 covers 14 residues. V was cut by 3 bases and J by 6 bases, with 14 bases left in between. The CDR3 region is CASSHLGAGDGYTF. The CDR3 nucleotides are TGTGCCAGCAGCCACTTAGGGGCAGGCGATGGCTACACCTTC.